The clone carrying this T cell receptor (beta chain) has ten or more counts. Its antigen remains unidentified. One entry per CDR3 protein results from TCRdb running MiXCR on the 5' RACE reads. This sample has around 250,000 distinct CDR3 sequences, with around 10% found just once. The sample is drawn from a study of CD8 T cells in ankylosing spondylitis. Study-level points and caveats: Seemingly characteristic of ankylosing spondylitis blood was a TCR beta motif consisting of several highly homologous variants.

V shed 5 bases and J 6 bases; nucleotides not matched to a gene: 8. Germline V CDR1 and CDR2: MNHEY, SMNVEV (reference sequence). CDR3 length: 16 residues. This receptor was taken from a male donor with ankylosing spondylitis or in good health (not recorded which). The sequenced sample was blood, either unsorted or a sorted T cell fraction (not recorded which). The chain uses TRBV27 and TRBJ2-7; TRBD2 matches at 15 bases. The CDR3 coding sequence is TGTGCCAGCAGTCCCGGACTAGCGGGAGGGCCGGCCGAGCAGTACTTC. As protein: CASSPGLAGGPAEQYF.